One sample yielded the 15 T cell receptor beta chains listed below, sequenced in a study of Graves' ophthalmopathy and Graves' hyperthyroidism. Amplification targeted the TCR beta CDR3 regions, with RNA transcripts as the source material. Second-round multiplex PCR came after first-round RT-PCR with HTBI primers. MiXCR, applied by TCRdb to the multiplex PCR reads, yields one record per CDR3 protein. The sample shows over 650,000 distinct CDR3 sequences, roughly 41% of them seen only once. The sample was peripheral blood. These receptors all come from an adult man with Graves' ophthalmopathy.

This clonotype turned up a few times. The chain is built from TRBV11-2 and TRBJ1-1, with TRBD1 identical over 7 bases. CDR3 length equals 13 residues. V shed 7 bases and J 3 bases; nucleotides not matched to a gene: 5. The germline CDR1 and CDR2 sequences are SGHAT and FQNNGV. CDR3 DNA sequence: TGTGCCAGCAATCAGGGGGGGTACACTGAAGCTTTCTTT. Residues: CASNQGGYTEAFF.

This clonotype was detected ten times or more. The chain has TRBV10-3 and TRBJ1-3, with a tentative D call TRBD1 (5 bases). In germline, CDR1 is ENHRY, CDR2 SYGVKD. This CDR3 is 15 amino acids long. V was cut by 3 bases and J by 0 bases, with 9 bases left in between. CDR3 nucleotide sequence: TGTGCCATCAGTGACGGGGACCGCTCTGGAAACACCATATATTTT. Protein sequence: CAISDGDRSGNTIYF.

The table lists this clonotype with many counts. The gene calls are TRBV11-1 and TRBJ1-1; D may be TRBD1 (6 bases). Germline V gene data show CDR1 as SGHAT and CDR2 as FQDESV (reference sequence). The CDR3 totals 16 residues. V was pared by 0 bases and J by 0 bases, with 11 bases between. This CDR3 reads CASSLAGGGLNTEAFF. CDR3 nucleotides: TGTGCCAGCAGCTTAGCTGGGGGCGGACTGAACACTGAAGCTTTCTTT.

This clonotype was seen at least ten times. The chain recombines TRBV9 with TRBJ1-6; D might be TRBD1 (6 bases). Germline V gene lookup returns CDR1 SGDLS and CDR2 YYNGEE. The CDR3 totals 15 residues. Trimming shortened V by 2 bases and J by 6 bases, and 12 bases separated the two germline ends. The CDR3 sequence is CASSVNRVGNSPLHF. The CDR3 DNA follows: TGTGCCAGCAGCGTCAACAGGGTGGGTAATTCACCCCTCCACTTT. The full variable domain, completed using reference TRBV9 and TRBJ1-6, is DSGVTQTPKHLITATGQRVTLRCSPRSGDLSVYWYQQSLDQGLQFLIQYYNGEERAKGNILERFSAQQFPDLHSELNLSSLELGDSALYFCASSVNRVGNSPLHFGNGTRLTVT.

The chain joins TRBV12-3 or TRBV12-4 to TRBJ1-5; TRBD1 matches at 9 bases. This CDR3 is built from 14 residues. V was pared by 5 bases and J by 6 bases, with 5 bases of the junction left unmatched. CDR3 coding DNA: TGTGCCAGCAGTCGACAGGGGGGCAGTCAGCCCCAGCATTTT. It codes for CASSRQGGSQPQHF.

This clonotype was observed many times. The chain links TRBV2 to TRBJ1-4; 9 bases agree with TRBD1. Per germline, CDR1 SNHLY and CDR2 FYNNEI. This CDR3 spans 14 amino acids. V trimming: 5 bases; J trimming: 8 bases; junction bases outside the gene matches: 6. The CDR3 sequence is CASSTQGAREKLFF. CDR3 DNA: TGTGCCAGCAGTACACAGGGGGCGAGGGAAAAACTGTTTTTT. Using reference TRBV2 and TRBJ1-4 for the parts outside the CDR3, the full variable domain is EPEVTQTPSHQVTQMGQEVILRCVPISNHLYFYWYRQILGQKVEFLVSFYNNEISEKSEIFDDQFSVERPDGSNFTLKIRSTKLEDSAMYFCASSTQGAREKLFFGSGTQLSVL.

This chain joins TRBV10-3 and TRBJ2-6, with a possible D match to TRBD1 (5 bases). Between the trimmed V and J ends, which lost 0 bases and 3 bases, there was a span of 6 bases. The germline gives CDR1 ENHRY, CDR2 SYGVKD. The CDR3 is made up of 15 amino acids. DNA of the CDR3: TGTGCCATCAGTGAGTCGACAGTTGGGGCCAACGTCCTGACTTTC. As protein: CAISESTVGANVLTF.

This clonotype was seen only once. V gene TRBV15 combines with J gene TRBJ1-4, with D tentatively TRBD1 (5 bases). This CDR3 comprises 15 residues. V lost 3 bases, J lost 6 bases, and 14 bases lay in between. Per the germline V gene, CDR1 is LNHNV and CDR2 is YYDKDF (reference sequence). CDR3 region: CATSSEEARDEKLFF. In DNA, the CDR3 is TGTGCCACCAGCAGTGAAGAGGCCAGGGATGAAAAACTGTTTTTT. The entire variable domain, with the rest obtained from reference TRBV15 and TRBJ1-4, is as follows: DAMVIQNPRYQVTQFGKPVTLSCSQTLNHNVMYWYQQKSSQAPKLLFHYYDKDFNNEADTPDNFQSRRPNTSFCFLDIRSPGLGDTAMYLCATSSEEARDEKLFFGSGTQLSVL.

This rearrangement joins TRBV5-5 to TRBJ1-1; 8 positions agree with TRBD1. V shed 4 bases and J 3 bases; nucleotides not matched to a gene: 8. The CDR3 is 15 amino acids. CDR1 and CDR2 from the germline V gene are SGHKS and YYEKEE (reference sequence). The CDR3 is CASSPLQGADTEAFF. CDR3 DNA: TGTGCCAGCAGCCCCCTCCAGGGGGCGGACACTGAAGCTTTCTTT.

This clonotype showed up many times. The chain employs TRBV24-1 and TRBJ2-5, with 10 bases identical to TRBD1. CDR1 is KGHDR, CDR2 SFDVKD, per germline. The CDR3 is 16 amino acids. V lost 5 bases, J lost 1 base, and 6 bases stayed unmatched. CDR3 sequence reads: CATSAAGQGLQETQYF. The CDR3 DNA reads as TGTGCCACCAGTGCCGCGGGACAGGGGCTCCAAGAGACCCAGTACTTC.

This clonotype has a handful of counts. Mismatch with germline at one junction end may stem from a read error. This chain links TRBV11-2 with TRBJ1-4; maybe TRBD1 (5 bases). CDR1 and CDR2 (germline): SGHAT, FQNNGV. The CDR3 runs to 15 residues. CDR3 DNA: TGTGCCAGCAGCTTAATCGGGGGACCGAATGAAGAACTGTTTTTT. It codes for CASSLIGGPNEELFF.

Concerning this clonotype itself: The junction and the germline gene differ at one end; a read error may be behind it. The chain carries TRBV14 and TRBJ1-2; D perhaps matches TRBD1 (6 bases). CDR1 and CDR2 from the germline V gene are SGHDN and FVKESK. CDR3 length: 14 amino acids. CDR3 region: CANSQRMGGIGYTF. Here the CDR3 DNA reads TGTGCCAACAGCCAAAGGATGGGGGGCATAGGCTACACCTTC. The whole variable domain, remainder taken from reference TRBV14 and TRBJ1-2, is EAGVTQFPSHSVIEKGQTVTLRCDPISGHDNLYWYRRVMGKEIKFLLHFVKESKQDESGMPNNRFLAERTGGTYSTLKVQPAELEDSGVYFCANSQRMGGIGYTFGSGTRLTVV.

The CDR3 bases are TGTGCCAGCGAGGGACAGGACTACGAGCAGTACTTC. As protein: CASEGQDYEQYF. This chain uses TRBV10-3 with TRBJ2-7; 8 bases fit TRBD1. CDR1 and CDR2 (germline): ENHRY, SYGVKD. V trimming: 10 bases; J trimming: 3 bases; junction bases outside the gene matches: 5. CDR3 size: 12 residues.

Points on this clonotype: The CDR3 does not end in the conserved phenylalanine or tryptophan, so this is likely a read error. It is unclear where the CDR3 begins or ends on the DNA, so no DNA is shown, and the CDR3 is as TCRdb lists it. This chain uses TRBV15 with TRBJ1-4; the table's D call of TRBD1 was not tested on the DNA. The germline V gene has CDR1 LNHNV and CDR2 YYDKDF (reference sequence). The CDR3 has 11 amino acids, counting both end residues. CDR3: CATSKPGQGAV.

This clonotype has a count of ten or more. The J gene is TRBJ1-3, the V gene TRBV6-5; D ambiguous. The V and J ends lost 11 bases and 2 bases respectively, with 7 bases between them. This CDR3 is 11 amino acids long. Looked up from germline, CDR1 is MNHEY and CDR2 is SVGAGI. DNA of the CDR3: TGTGCCGCCGGGCCTGGAAACACCATATATTTT. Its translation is CAAGPGNTIYF.